This T cell receptor (beta chain) was captured in a study of cytomegalovirus exposure and HLA in healthy donors. Of note for this clone: Its antigen is currently unknown.

General study points: In an earlier analysis, productive rearrangement rates for most beta V segments clustered near 87% or 30%. In vitro, a few CMV-associated chains proved specific for CMV antigens.

It was with 60 Vbeta and 13 Jbeta primers that the PCR ran. Assay used: immunoSEQ multiplex PCR; TCRdb lists only in-frame clones, some missing. The table lists over 110,000 clones, 75% to 85% of them singletons. Healthy people donating bone marrow made up the donors. CDR1 and CDR2 from the germline V gene are MNHEY and SMNVEV (reference sequence). J was trimmed by 6 bases and V by 4 bases; bases with no gene match: 5. The CDR3 is 15 residues long. The specimen sequenced was PBMCs. This receptor was obtained from a woman aged 35 to 49 in good health and CMV-seropositive. This chain uses TRBV27 with TRBJ2-7; 14 nucleotides line up with TRBD2. CDR3 sequence reads: CASSSGLAGAGEQYF. CDR3 sequence (DNA): TGTGCCAGCAGTTCGGGACTAGCGGGAGCGGGCGAGCAGTACTTC.